The 8 T cell receptor beta chains below were found in one sample sequenced in a study of OX40 agonist ivuxolimab in advanced cancers. Profiled with immunoSEQ multiplex PCR; TCRdb holds only in-frame clones, not every one. The sample has approximately 80,000 clones, under 95% seen once; the top ten hold approximately 0.39%. The sequencing used CD4+ or CD8+ T cells sorted from blood, collected in a trial of the OX40 agonist ivuxolimab. The receptors come from an adult with an advanced solid tumor such as melanoma, head and neck, liver or kidney cancer.

V and J are TRBV5-1 and TRBJ2-1; D is uncertain. The germline CDR1 and CDR2 sequences are SGHRS and YFSETQ. V was pared by 5 bases and J by 4 bases, with 13 bases between. This CDR3 spans 14 amino acids. CDR3: CASSRDTVYNEQFF. CDR3 bases: TGCGCCAGCAGTAGGGATACCGTATACAATGAGCAGTTCTTC.

J is TRBJ2-5 and V is TRBV10-1, with D possibly matching TRBD2 (6 bases). This CDR3 spans 13 amino acids. V lost 9 bases, J lost 11 bases, and 22 bases lay in between. CDR1 and CDR2 from the germline V gene are WNHNN and SYGVQD (reference sequence). For the CDR3, the DNA is TGCGCCAGTCCCCGGACTACACCGGTGGAGCAGTACTTC. Translated, it gives CASPRTTPVEQYF.

This chain links TRBV19 with TRBJ2-7; D is perhaps TRBD2 (5 bases). V was shortened by 5 bases and J by 3 bases, with 17 bases between the two germline ends. CDR1 and CDR2 (germline): LNHDA, SQIVND (reference sequence). The CDR3 is 15 residues long. The CDR3 sequence is CASSGSVLGGYEQYF. Here the CDR3 DNA reads TGTGCCAGTAGTGGGAGCGTCCTAGGAGGCTACGAGCAGTACTTC.

This clone occurred once. The rearrangement joins TRBV11-3 to TRBJ2-3; 8 bases match TRBD2. Germline V lookup: CDR1 SGHNT, CDR2 YENEEA. This CDR3 comprises 16 residues. The chain's CDR3 is CASREGERHPADTQYF. The CDR3, as DNA: TGTGCGAGTCGGGAGGGGGAGCGCCACCCCGCAGATACGCAGTATTTT.

This chain links TRBV19 with TRBJ1-2; no definite D call. Trimming removed 4 bases at V and 3 bases at J, with 12 bases between. The CDR3 runs to 14 residues. The V gene's germline CDR1 is LNHDA and CDR2 SQIVND (reference sequence). The CDR3 reads CASSSPPEDYGYTF. For the CDR3, the DNA is TGTGCCAGTAGTAGCCCGCCGGAGGACTATGGCTACACCTTC. Drawing the rest from reference TRBV19 and TRBJ1-2, the complete variable domain is DGGITQSPKYLFRKEGQNVTLSCEQNLNHDAMYWYRQDPGQGLRLIYYSQIVNDFQKGDIAEGYSVSREKKESFPLTVTSAQKNPTAFYLCASSSPPEDYGYTFGSGTRLTVV.

The chain has TRBV7-9 and TRBJ2-5, with TRBD2 matching 10 bases. Trimming cost V 5 bases and J 5 bases; bases outside gene matches: 11. CDR3 size: 16 residues. Germline lookup yields CDR1 SEHNR and CDR2 FQNEAQ (reference sequence). The CDR3, as DNA: TGTGCCAGCAGCACCAGACTAGCGGGCGCGCGGGAGACCCAGTACTTC. It yields the protein CASSTRLAGARETQYF. Combining the CDR3 with reference TRBV7-9 and TRBJ2-5 gives the whole variable domain DTGVSQNPRHKITKRGQNVTFRCDPISEHNRLYWYRQTLGQGPEFLTYFQNEAQLEKSRLLSDRFSAERPKGSFSTLEIQRTEQGDSAMYLCASSTRLAGARETQYFGPGTRLLVL.

The V and J genes are TRBV30 and TRBJ2-3; TRBD2 agrees at 10 bases. From germline, CDR1 is GTSNPN and CDR2 SVGIG (reference sequence). Losses at the gene ends were 2 bases for V and 6 bases for J; bases not matched to a gene: 8. The CDR3 is made up of 15 amino acids. The CDR3 nucleotides are TGTGCCTGGAGTTGGAGCGGGGGGGCTTTGGATACGCAGTATTTT. This codes for CAWSWSGGALDTQYF.

CDR3 DNA: TGTGCCAGCAGTTTGTGGACAGGGGGAGACACTGAAGCTTTCTTT. This gives the protein CASSLWTGGDTEAFF. The chain couples TRBV6-6 to TRBJ1-1; 10 nucleotides agree with TRBD1. The V segment lost 4 bases and the J segment 3 bases; nucleotides outside the gene matches: 5. CDR1 is MNHNY, CDR2 SVGAGI, per germline (reference sequence). The CDR3 has 15 residues.